This T cell receptor (beta chain) stems from a study of cytomegalovirus exposure and HLA in healthy donors. Study observations and caveats: Analysis was performed later, and it showed HLA-associated TCR beta chains to be more clonally expanded than equally common others. In a later analysis, donors in an Asian-associated ancestry cluster reportedly had fewer N-insertions in productive TCRs than the cohort mean.

Primers: 60 Vbeta forward and 13 Jbeta reverse. Under the authors' procedure: As a later analysis found, there were 82 million or so unique TCR beta chains, of which about 10 million were shared. Repertoires were generated with immunoSEQ multiplex PCR, while TCRdb's copy carries only in-frame clones and drops some. That table supplies the V and J calls and clone size; D and trimming were determined from the DNA. This table holds 85,000 to 90,000 clones, roughly 80% found once. Notes on this clone: Its specificity is unknown.

The CDR3 length is 14 residues. V gave up 1 base and J gave up 7 bases, with 10 bases separating them. CDR1 is MGHRA and CDR2 is YSYEKL in the germline V gene. V gene TRBV4-1 combines with J gene TRBJ1-4, with a tentative D call TRBD1 (6 bases). The TCR originated in a man in his thirties or forties in good health and CMV-seropositive. The material sequenced was PBMCs. The CDR3 protein is CASSQVYRVEKLFF. In DNA form, the CDR3 reads TGCGCCAGCAGCCAAGTTTACAGGGTTGAAAAACTGTTTTTT.